This paragraph covers one T cell receptor (beta chain) sequence. This clone was detected once. What this receptor recognizes is not known. No qualities accompany the bases; no much larger clone lies one base away. From its cysteine to its phenylalanine, the CDR3 spans 15 amino acids. Just the 45-base CDR3 DNA is kept, in frame starting at base 1. Clipping removes 3 bases from V and 4 bases from J, with 9 as the unmatched junction base count. For CDR1 and CDR2, the germline V gene (reference sequence) lists WNHNN and SYGVQD. The data were obtained in a study of OX40 agonist ivuxolimab in advanced cancers. A note on the overall study: The costimulatory receptor OX40 (CD134) was targeted by ivuxolimab, a fully human IgG2 agonistic monoclonal antibody. Of the 52 patients in dose escalation, 19 had hepatocellular carcinoma, approximately 15 had melanoma, 9 had renal cell carcinoma and 9 had head and neck cancer. Peripheral TCRbeta sequencing aimed to test whether ivuxolimab altered TCR sequence diversity and caused clonal T-cell expansion. A male proportion of roughly 80% and a mean age of 60 years, ranging from roughly 23 to 79, were recorded for the dose-escalation cohort. Intravenous ivuxolimab was administered to patients every 2 weeks at six dose levels: 0.01, 0.1, 0.3, 1.5, 3 and 10 mg/kg. Partial responses occurred in three dose-escalation patients, of whom one had hepatocellular carcinoma and two had cutaneous melanoma. Prior anti-PD-1, anti-PD-L1 or anti-CTLA-4 therapy was permitted, and checkpoint inhibitors had been received by about 37% of dose-escalation patients. The paper describes the monotherapy dose-escalation part (N of about 47 patients) of the phase I trial of ivuxolimab. What the work shows at the level of the full study, not this receptor alone: Antigen specificity was not determined for the clonally expanded peripheral T cells. In partial responders in the 0.1-3.0 mg/kg groups, normalized peripheral clonal expansion was found to be among the lowest, especially among CD8+ T cells. Clonal expansion of both CD4+ and CD8+ blood T cells was observed from baseline to week 6 at doses 0.1 to 3.0 mg/kg. Low levels of normalized T-cell clonal expansion were also seen in some patients who did not respond. After ivuxolimab, expanded clones were on average more numerous among CD8+ T cells than among CD4+ T cells.

To sequence the TCRbeta CDR3 region, genomic DNA was isolated from the sorted cells. TCRbeta CDR3 regions were sequenced using the immunoSEQ Assay. TCRdb obtained this table from immuneACCESS and retained in-frame rearrangements with V and J assigned. These tables miss some clones; where compared with another copy, unresolved V genes account for less than half of the shortfall, and the remainder is unexplained. A total of fewer than 45,000 clones appear in this sample, around 83% of them only once. The ten largest clones represent about a sixth of the sample. The trial excluded patients who had a history of autoimmune disease or were on systemic immunosuppression. Peripheral blood for TCR sequencing was collected from all dose cohorts at baseline, on cycle 4 day 1, and on cycle 7 day 1. Samples came from an open-label, multicenter, first-in-human phase I dose-escalation trial of ivuxolimab. Adults with locally advanced or metastatic melanoma, renal cell carcinoma, hepatocellular carcinoma or head and neck squamous cell carcinoma were enrolled in the trial. Before TCR sequencing, CD4+ T cells and CD8+ T cells from peripheral blood were sorted into separate populations.

Recombination connected TRBV10-1 to TRBJ2-7; 7 bases in the junction line up with TRBD2. The clonotype comes from an adult with an advanced solid tumor such as melanoma, head and neck, liver or kidney cancer. The specimen was CD4+ or CD8+ T cells sorted from blood, collected in a trial of the OX40 agonist ivuxolimab. At the DNA level, the sequence is TGCGCCAGCAGTGAAACAGCGGGGCGCCCTTACGAGCAGTACTTC. This codes for CASSETAGRPYEQYF.